One sample yielded the 14 T cell receptor beta chains listed below, sequenced in a study of T cells in Graves' hyperthyroidism and ophthalmopathy. TCR beta CDR3 regions were amplified from RNA. HTBI primers drove first-round RT-PCR of the TCR CDR3. TCRdb redid the calling of the multiplex PCR reads with MiXCR, one entry per CDR3 protein. The sample contains 400,000 or so distinct CDR3 sequences, roughly 15% of which appear only once. Sequencing was done on a sample of blood. The receptors were gathered from a young woman with Graves' ophthalmopathy.

This clonotype appeared a few times. This chain joins TRBV7-3 and TRBJ1-3; D remains unclear. This CDR3 contains 15 residues. The ends were cut back, 5 bases at V and 1 base at J, with 12 bases in the middle. From germline, CDR1 is SGHTA and CDR2 FQGTGA. In DNA form, the CDR3 reads TGTGCCAGCAGCCCCCGGGGTGGTTCTGGAAACACCATATATTTT. Its protein product is CASSPRGGSGNTIYF.

There are many counts of this clonotype. This chain joins TRBV7-3 and TRBJ2-1, with TRBD2 matching over 9 bases. Trimming cost V 5 bases and J 4 bases; bases outside gene matches: 6. Looked up from germline, CDR1 is SGHTA and CDR2 is FQGTGA. This CDR3 is built from 15 residues. This CDR3 reads CASSDKSGGYNEQFF. CDR3 in DNA: TGTGCCAGCAGCGACAAAAGCGGGGGGTACAATGAGCAGTTCTTC.

The chain couples TRBV28 to TRBJ2-6; a weak D match, TRBD1 (6 bases). This CDR3 region has 18 residues. Germline values: CDR1 MDHEN, CDR2 SYDVKM. V was shortened by 1 base and J by 1 base, with 14 bases between the two germline ends. The CDR3 DNA is TGTGCCAGCAGTTTATTCGAGGGCAGGGGATCTGGGGCCAACGTCCTGACTTTC. Its translation is CASSLFEGRGSGANVLTF. The whole variable domain, filled in from reference TRBV28 and TRBJ2-6, reads DVKVTQSSRYLVKRTGEKVFLECVQDMDHENMFWYRQDPGLGLRLIYFSYDVKMKEKGDIPEGYSVSREKKERFSLILESASTNQTSMYLCASSLFEGRGSGANVLTFGAGSRLTVL.

This clonotype was seen at least ten times. The chain has TRBV30 and TRBJ1-1; D is uncertain. The V gene's germline CDR1 is GTSNPN and CDR2 SVGIG (reference sequence). There are 13 residues in the CDR3. The CDR3 nucleotides read TGTGTTACTAGAAGGCTTGTCAACACTGAAGCTTTCTTT. Translating gives CVTRRLVNTEAFF.

This clonotype was seen more than once but under ten times. CDR3: CASSGGQIVVQYF. Here the CDR3 DNA reads TGTGCCAGTAGTGGGGGACAGATTGTAGTTCAGTACTTC. The rearrangement links TRBV19 to TRBJ2-4, with 7 bases that match TRBD1. Germline CDR1 reads LNHDA; CDR2 reads SQIVND (reference sequence). CDR3 size: 13 residues. The J segment lost 11 bases and the V segment lost 5 bases, leaving 9 bases of the junction unmatched.

This clonotype was seen ten or more times. The chain joins TRBV20-1 to TRBJ2-1; 8 bases fit TRBD2. V trimming: 0 bases; J trimming: 4 bases; junction bases outside the gene matches: 8. The CDR3 sequence is 16 residues long. Germline CDR1 and CDR2: DFQATT and SNEGSKA (reference sequence). CDR3 coding DNA: TGCAGTGCTAGAGATGCGCGACTAGCGCGTTACAATGAGCAGTTCTTC. Translated: CSARDARLARYNEQFF.

This clonotype was picked up many times. This chain links TRBV5-1 with TRBJ2-3; D is possibly TRBD1 or TRBD2 (6 bases each). CDR1 and CDR2 from the germline V gene are SGHRS and YFSETQ. V was cut by 2 bases and J by 2 bases, with 12 bases left in between. CDR3 length: 15 amino acids. The CDR3: CASSFLPGATDTQYF. The CDR3 DNA is TGCGCCAGCAGCTTTTTACCGGGGGCCACAGATACGCAGTATTTT.

This clonotype has just a few counts. The chain uses TRBV28 and TRBJ1-5; a possible D gene is TRBD1 (6 bases). The V gene's germline CDR1 is MDHEN and CDR2 SYDVKM. Trimming removed 7 bases from V and 6 bases from J, with 19 bases in between. The CDR3 is 15 amino acids. CDR3 sequence reads: CASTTGRWVRQPQHF. The CDR3 bases are TGTGCCAGCACCACAGGGAGGTGGGTCCGTCAGCCCCAGCATTTT.

This clonotype was recorded many times. This chain connects TRBV6-1 to TRBJ2-1; maybe TRBD1 (5 bases). There are 16 residues in the CDR3. With 1 base removed from V and 3 bases from J, the gap between germline ends came to 13 bases. Germline CDR1 MNHNS, CDR2 SASEGT. The CDR3 protein is CASSEVDSPSYNEQFF. CDR3 coding DNA: TGTGCCAGCAGTGAAGTCGACAGCCCAAGCTACAATGAGCAGTTCTTC.

The rearrangement joins TRBV11-3 to TRBJ2-1, with TRBD2 matching over 9 bases. CDR1 SGHNT and CDR2 YENEEA come from the germline V gene. V lost 0 bases to trimming and J lost 9 bases; unmatched junction nucleotides: 12. The CDR3 sequence is 17 residues long. CDR3 protein: CASSLEVGLAGVTEQFF. DNA of the CDR3: TGTGCCAGCAGCTTAGAAGTGGGATTAGCGGGGGTTACTGAGCAGTTCTTC.

The V gene is TRBV4-1, the J gene TRBJ2-1; D unresolved. Per the germline V gene, CDR1 is MGHRA and CDR2 is YSYEKL. The CDR3 loop spans 16 amino acids. Trimming took 0 bases from V and 0 from J, leaving 9 bases between them. The CDR3 nucleotides are TGCGCCAGCAGCCAAGATAGGAGCGACTCCTACAATGAGCAGTTCTTC. This codes for CASSQDRSDSYNEQFF.

This clonotype was observed many times. The V call is TRBV12-3 or TRBV12-4, the J call TRBJ1-3; D gene unclear. This CDR3 comprises 14 residues. Trimming took off 7 bases at V and 4 bases at J, with 14 bases between the two ends. The CDR3 DNA follows: TGTGCCAGCACTACAAGGGTGGCGGGAAACACCATATATTTT. Its protein product is CASTTRVAGNTIYF.

This clonotype was counted ten times or more. The chain uses TRBV30 and TRBJ1-2; D not resolved. Trimming took off 2 bases at V and 1 base at J, with 11 bases between the two ends. There are 14 residues in the CDR3. Germline assignment: CDR1 GTSNPN and CDR2 SVGIG (reference sequence). The CDR3 region is CAWSINSFNYGYTF. DNA for the CDR3: TGTGCCTGGAGTATCAACAGCTTTAACTATGGCTACACCTTC.

The table lists this clonotype with many counts. CDR3: CSADRSNEQFF. The CDR3 DNA reads as TGCAGCGCCGACCGGAGTAATGAGCAGTTCTTC. The J gene is TRBJ2-1, the V gene TRBV20-1; D is undetermined. The CDR3 runs to 11 residues. From germline, CDR1 is DFQATT and CDR2 SNEGSKA (reference sequence).